The clone carrying this T cell receptor (beta chain) was observed a few times. Its antigen remains unidentified. TCRdb re-derived calls from the reads in MiXCR, one entry per CDR3 protein. This sample yields 400,000 to 600,000 distinct CDR3 sequences, of which about 44% are seen a single time; 40% to 50% belongs to the top ten. This sample stems from a study of T cell repertoires in cytomegalovirus infection. Overall study: Through public TCR beta signatures, both CMV infection and matching HLA type were indicated. Points from the study as a whole: In two of eight donors, the top clonotype was HLA-C-restricted CMV-specific.

The CDR3 covers 14 residues. CDR1 and CDR2 (germline): SGHTA, FQGNSA. V shed 8 bases, J shed 4 bases, and the junction held 8 bases outside the gene matches. The input for sequencing was cultured PBMCs, taken from culture after CMV antigen stimulation. The rearrangement joins TRBV7-2 to TRBJ2-1; 7 nucleotides align to TRBD2. This clonotype was obtained from a human donor in good health (CMV status not recorded). Some clones in this sample may be carry-over from other donors' samples. The CDR3 DNA reads TGTGCCAGCGGGCCGGGACTACCATACAATGAGCAGTTCTTC. Encoded protein: CASGPGLPYNEQFF. Drawing the rest from reference TRBV7-2 and TRBJ2-1, the complete variable domain is GAGVSQSPSNKVTEKGKDVELRCDPISGHTALYWYRQSLGQGLEFLIYFQGNSAPDKSGLPSDRFSAERTGGSVSTLTIQRTQQEDSAVYLCASGPGLPYNEQFFGPGTRLTVL.